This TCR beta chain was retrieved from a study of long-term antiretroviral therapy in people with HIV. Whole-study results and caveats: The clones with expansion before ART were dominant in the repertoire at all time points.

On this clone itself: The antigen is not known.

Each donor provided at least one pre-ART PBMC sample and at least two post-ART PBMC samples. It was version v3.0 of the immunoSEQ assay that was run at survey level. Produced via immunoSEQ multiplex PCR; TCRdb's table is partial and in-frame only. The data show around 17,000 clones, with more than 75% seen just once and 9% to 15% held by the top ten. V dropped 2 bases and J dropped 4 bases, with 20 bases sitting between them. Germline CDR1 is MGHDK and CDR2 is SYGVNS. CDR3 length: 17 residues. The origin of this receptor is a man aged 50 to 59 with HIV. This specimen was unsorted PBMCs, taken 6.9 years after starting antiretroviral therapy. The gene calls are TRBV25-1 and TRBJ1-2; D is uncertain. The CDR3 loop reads CASSEGYPGADFYGYTF. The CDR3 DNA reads TGTGCCAGCAGTGAAGGGTATCCAGGCGCGGATTTCTATGGCTACACCTTC.